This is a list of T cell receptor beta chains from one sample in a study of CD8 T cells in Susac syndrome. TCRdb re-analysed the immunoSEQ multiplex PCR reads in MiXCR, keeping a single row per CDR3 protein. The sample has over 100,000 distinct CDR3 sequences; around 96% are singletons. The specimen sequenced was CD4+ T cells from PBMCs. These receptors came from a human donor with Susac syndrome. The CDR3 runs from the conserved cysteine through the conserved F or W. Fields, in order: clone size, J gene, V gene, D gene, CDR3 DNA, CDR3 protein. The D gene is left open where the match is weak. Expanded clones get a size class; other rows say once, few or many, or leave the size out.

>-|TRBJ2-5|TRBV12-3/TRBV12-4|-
TGTGCCAGCATCAAAGCAGGGGCGGCGACCCAGTACTTC
CASIKAGAATQYF
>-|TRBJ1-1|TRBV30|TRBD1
TGTGCCTGGAGCGGACAGGGGTTCACTGAAGCTTTCTTT
CAWSGQGFTEAFF
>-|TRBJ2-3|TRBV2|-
TGTGCCAGCAGGTATCCGGAACAAGGCCGAAATCTAGACACAGATACGCAGTATTTT
CASRYPEQGRNLDTDTQYF
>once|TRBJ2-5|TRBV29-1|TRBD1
TGCAGCGTCGGACAGGGGGCTTTGCGGGGGACCCAGTACTTC
CSVGQGALRGTQYF
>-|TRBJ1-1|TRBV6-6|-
TGTGCCAGCAGGCCACTCCAGGTTCGCACTGAAGCTTTCTTT
CASRPLQVRTEAFF
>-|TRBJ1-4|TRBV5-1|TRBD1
TGCGCCAGCAGCATCCTGACAGGGATTAATGAAAAACTGTTTTTT
CASSILTGINEKLFF
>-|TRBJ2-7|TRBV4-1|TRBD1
TGCGCCAGCAGCCGGGACAGGGGGACCTACGAGCAGTACTTC
CASSRDRGTYEQYF
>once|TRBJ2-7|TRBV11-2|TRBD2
TGTGCCAGCAGCTTTAGCGGGAGGCTCTACTACGAGCAGTACTTC
CASSFSGRLYYEQYF
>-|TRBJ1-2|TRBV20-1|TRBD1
TGCAGTACAACAGGGGTCGGCGGCTACACCTTC
CSTTGVGGYTF
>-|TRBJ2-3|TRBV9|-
TGTGCCAGCAGCGTAGGGGGGACTCTGGCAGATACGCAGTATTTT
CASSVGGTLADTQYF
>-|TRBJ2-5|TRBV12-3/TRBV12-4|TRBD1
TGTGCCAGCAGCGTACAGGGGGCCCTACTAGTGAGTGAGACCCAGTACTTC
CASSVQGALLVSETQYF
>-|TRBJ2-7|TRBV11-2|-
TGTGCCAGCAGCTTAGGGAAGTCCCACGAGCAGTACTTC
CASSLGKSHEQYF
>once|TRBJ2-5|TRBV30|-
TGTGCCTGGAATGGCGGGGCCCAAGAGACCCAGTACTTC
CAWNGGAQETQYF
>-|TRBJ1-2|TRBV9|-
TGTGCCAGCAGCGTAGGAGAGGGTCTCTATGGCTACACCTTC
CASSVGEGLYGYTF
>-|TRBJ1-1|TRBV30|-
TGTGCCTGGACTCCAGGGATGGACACTGAAGCTTTCTTT
CAWTPGMDTEAFF
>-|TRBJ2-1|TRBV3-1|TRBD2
TGTGCCAGCAGCCGTGCTGGCGGGAGGGCCTTTAATGAGCAGTTCTTC
CASSRAGGRAFNEQFF
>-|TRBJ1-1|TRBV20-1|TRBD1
TGCAGTGCTAGAGCGGCAGGGGGCACTGAAGCTTTCTTT
CSARAAGGTEAFF
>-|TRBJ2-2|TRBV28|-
TGTGCCAGCAGTTTAATTGGGAGAACCGGGGAGCTGTTTTTT
CASSLIGRTGELFF
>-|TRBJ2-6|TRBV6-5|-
TGTGCCAGCAGTTCGCCTGGGGCTGGGGCCAACGTCCTGACTTTC
CASSSPGAGANVLTF
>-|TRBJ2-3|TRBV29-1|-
TGCAGCGTTGGCCCCCGGATCAGCACAGATACGCAGTATTTT
CSVGPRISTDTQYF
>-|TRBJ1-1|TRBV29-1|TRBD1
TGCAGCGTGGACAGGGGAGCTGAAGCTTTCTTT
CSVDRGAEAFF
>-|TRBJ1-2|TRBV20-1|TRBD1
TGCAGTGCTAGAGATCGAGGGGGCAATGGCTACACCTTC
CSARDRGGNGYTF
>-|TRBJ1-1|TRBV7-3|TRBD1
TGTGCCAGCAGCAAGGACAGGGCGAACACTGAAGCTTTCTTT
CASSKDRANTEAFF
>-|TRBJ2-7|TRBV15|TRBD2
TGTGCCACCAGCAGAGCCAGCGGGAGTACCAGCGAGCAGTACTTC
CATSRASGSTSEQYF
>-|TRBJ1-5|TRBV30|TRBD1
TGTGCCTGGAATCGGGACAGGGACTCTCAGCCCCAGCATTTT
CAWNRDRDSQPQHF
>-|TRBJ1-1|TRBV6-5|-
TGTGCCAGCAGTTACAGAGGGGCTGAAGCTTTCTTT
CASSYRGAEAFF
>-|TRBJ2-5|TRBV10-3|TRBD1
TGTGCCATCAGTGTAAACAGGGGACAAGAGACCCAGTACTTC
CAISVNRGQETQYF
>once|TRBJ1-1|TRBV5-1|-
TGCGCCAGCAGCTCCCCCTCGAACACTGAAGCTTTCTTT
CASSSPSNTEAFF
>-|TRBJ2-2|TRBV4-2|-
TGTGCCAGCAAGAGCGAGGGGACGTTTAACACCGGGGAGCTGTTTTTT
CASKSEGTFNTGELFF
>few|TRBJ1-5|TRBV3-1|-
TGTGCCAGCAGCCAAGATCATCAGCCCCAGCATTTT
CASSQDHQPQHF
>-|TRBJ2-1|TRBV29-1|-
TGCAGCGTTGAGAGTCATGGGTACAATGAGCAGTTCTTC
CSVESHGYNEQFF
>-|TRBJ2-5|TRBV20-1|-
TGCAGTGCTGGAGTAGGGGTTACAGAGACCCAGTACTTC
CSAGVGVTETQYF
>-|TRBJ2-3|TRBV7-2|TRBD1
TGTGCCAGCAGCTTATCCGGGACAGGGGCCAGCACAGATACGCAGTATTTT
CASSLSGTGASTDTQYF
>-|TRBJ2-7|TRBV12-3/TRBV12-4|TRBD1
TGTGCCAGCAGCGGACAGGTACCCTACGAGCAGTACTTC
CASSGQVPYEQYF